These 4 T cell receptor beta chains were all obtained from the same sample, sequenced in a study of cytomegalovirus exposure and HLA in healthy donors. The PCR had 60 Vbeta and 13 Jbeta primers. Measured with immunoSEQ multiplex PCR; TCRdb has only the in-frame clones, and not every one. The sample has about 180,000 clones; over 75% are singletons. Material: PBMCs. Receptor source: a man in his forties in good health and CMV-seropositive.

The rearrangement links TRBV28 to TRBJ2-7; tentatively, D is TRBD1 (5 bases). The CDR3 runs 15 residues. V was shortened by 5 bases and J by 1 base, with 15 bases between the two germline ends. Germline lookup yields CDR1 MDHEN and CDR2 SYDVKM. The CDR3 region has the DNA TGTGCCAGCAGTCTACTGGTTCCAGGGTCCTACGAGCAGTACTTC. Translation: CASSLLVPGSYEQYF.

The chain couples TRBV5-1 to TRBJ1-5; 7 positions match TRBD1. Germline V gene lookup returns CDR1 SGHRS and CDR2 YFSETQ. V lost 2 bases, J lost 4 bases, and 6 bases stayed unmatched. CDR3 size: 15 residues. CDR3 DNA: TGCGCCAGCAGCTTAGGGGGACAGTTAAATCAGCCCCAGCATTTT. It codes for CASSLGGQLNQPQHF.

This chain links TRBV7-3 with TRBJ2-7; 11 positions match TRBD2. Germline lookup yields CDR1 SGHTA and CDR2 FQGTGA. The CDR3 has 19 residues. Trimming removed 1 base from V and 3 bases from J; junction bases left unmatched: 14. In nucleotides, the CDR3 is TGTGCCAGCAGCTTAAGTCGAGCCGTGGCTAGCGGGAGGCTCTACGAGCAGTACTTC. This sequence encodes CASSLSRAVASGRLYEQYF.

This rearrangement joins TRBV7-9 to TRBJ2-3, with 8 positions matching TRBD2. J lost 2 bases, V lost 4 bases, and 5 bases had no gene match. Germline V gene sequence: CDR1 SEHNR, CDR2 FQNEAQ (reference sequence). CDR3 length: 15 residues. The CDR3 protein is CASSWTSRYTDTQYF. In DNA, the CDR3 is TGTGCCAGCAGCTGGACTAGCAGATACACAGATACGCAGTATTTT. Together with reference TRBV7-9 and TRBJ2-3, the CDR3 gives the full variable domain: DTGVSQNPRHKITKRGQNVTFRCDPISEHNRLYWYRQTLGQGPEFLTYFQNEAQLEKSRLLSDRFSAERPKGSFSTLEIQRTEQGDSAMYLCASSWTSRYTDTQYFGPGTRLTVL.